This T cell receptor (beta chain) originates from a study of cytomegalovirus exposure and HLA in healthy donors (dated by TCRdb to about 2017). Regarding the research as a whole: An earlier analysis of fewer than 750 of the donors reported approximately 300 Gb of sequence data and around 120 million unique TCR beta sequences obtained from roughly 180 million T cells. The study aimed to test whether cataloging public T cell receptors could reveal signatures of past pathogen exposure. Among 350 to 400 genotyped donors of the cohort, an average of about 240,000 unique TCR beta nucleotide sequences were sequenced per donor, approximately 20% of them non-productive. HLA typing covered class I and class II loci at four-digit resolution. To predict cytomegalovirus infection status, the study combined high-throughput TCR immunosequencing, statistical association of individual TCRs with disease status, and machine learning. A later analysis re-analyzed previously published TCR beta repertoires from approximately 670 donors and added high-resolution HLA genotyping to study TCR occurrence patterns. Roughly 5 DR-DQ haplotypes were handled as single units for association and clustering, since linkage in the cohort was strong. The T cell repertoires of some 670 subjects were profiled by immunosequencing and related to cytomegalovirus serostatus. Of the roughly 400 genotyped donors, approximately 83% fell in the genetic ancestry cluster associated with self-reported Caucasian donors. Every discovery cohort repertoire had been produced on one sequencing platform. A later genetic analysis used genome-wide SNP genotypes for 398 of the 666 donors, treating that subset as a discovery cohort. Rather than using new phenotypic data, the later analysis identified candidate immune exposures from TCR beta sequences and from how often those sequences occurred across donors. Typing coverage varied by locus: roughly 629-630 donors for A, B, C, DRB1 and DQB1; some 520 for DQA1; 600 to 610 for DPA1; around 490 for DPB1. An earlier analysis of around 640 of the donors used high-throughput TCR beta sequencing to judge whether each TCR beta V gene segment behaved as functional or pseudogenic. Roughly 300 gigabases of sequencing data and approximately 80 million unique TCR sequences were included in an early release covering roughly 600 HLA-typed donors. Donor age, sex, ethnicity and CMV serostatus were collected together with the repertoire data. Along with the roughly 670-subject first cohort, a separate validation cohort of more than 90 different subjects was used.

The library was obtained by the immunoSEQ multiplex PCR assay. The multiplex PCR relied on a mix of 60 forward primers for TCR Vbeta segments and 13 reverse primers for TCR Jbeta segments. The CDR3 region of rearranged TCR beta genes was amplified from genomic DNA by a multiplex PCR assay. The Illumina HiSeq System was used to sequence the amplified TCR beta libraries as 87-base-pair reads. The authors' analysis ran thus. A later analysis tallied tens of millions of unique TCR beta chains across the approximately 670 repertoires, and about 12 million of those chains were shared by two or more donors. Raw reads were error-corrected and collapsed into unique sequences by a nearest-neighbor algorithm in which closely related sequences were merged to remove PCR and sequencing errors. CDR3 sequences were aligned to IMGT reference sequences to assign V, D and J gene segments. For a sequence to be retained, a match of at least six nucleotides to both a V gene segment and a J gene segment was required. A rearrangement counted as productive if the CDR3 had no stop codons and remained in frame with V and J, and every other rearrangement counted as non-productive. CDR3 was defined according to IMGT convention as the region running from the second conserved V-encoded cysteine to the conserved J-encoded phenylalanine. The earlier analysis of 450 to 750 of the donors excluded any sequence lacking an unambiguous match to a single V gene segment. In an earlier analysis of almost 600 of the donors, a V segment was called functional when productive rearrangements were above 56.7%, and segregating when the standard deviation between donors exceeded 5%. To diagnose cytomegalovirus status from the catalog of TCR beta chain sequences, a statistical classification framework was built. V and J gene assignment, in a later analysis, came from comparing TCR nucleotide sequences with IMGT/GENE-DB human TR gene sequences. Using the TCRdist pipeline, a later analysis assigned CDR3 sequences along with most-parsimonious VDJ recombination scenarios. In a later analysis, each TCR beta chain was defined by its CDR3 amino acid sequence together with its V-gene family, and reads lacking a unique V-gene family were excluded. A later analysis removed 600 or so highly shared, low-generation-probability nucleotide sequences to deal with suspected cross-contamination and a sequencing artifact. In a later analysis, a clonal expansion index was calculated for each public chain from normalized within-repertoire ranks of inferred template counts. Generation probabilities in a later analysis came from a VDJ recombination model fitted to out-of-frame rearrangements, and those results were checked against IGoR. In a later analysis, hypergeometric tests were used to score TCR-TCR, TCR-HLA and TCR-CMV co-occurrence, with a repertoire-size bias correction applied to TCR pairs. False discovery rates were estimated in a later analysis by permuting HLA or CMV assignments 20 times. In a later analysis, co-occurring TCRs were grouped using DBSCAN, with TCRdist sequence similarity added in when clustering inside HLA-allele-positive subsets. Repertoires with fewer than 30,000 or more than 120,000 public chains were left out of co-occurrence clustering, as were several repertoires with anomalous nucleotide sharing. Not all clones reach the TCRdb copy of this immuneACCESS table, which keeps in-frame sequences only. Checked studies attribute under half of the gap to unresolved V genes and leave the rest unexplained. V and J calls and clone size are those listed in that table; D and trimming were worked out from the DNA. This sample lists approximately 110,000 clones; roughly three fifths were detected once. Jointly, the top ten make up over 3.5% of the sample.

Looking up the germline V gene (reference sequence) yields CDR1 SEHNR and CDR2 FQNEAQ. The germline V and J ends show losses of 2 bases and 3 bases respectively, and no gene match explains 12 bases of the junction. Its CDR3 holds 19 amino acids, cysteine through phenylalanine. Only the CDR3 DNA is retained, 57 bases long and in frame from the first base. The cohort consisted of approximately 670 healthy bone marrow donors. Cohort members were all nominally healthy when sampled, although unrecorded immune exposures were likely present. The donor tested CMV seropositive, placing the donor among the 290 or so seropositive members of the cohort. A peripheral blood sample was collected from each donor, and TCR beta sequencing was performed on peripheral blood mononuclear cells. The Qiagen DNeasy Blood Extraction Kit was used to extract genomic DNA from the blood cell samples. Worth noting for this clone: Its antigen is currently not known. It has no much larger one-base neighbor in the sample; base qualities were not kept.

General study outcomes and caveats: The authors suggested that the approach could potentially be extended to other disease states and immunological phenotypes. According to a later genetic analysis, donors in an Asian-associated ancestry cluster had fewer N-insertions in productive TCRs than the roughly 670-donor mean. In a later analysis, HLA-associated TCR beta chains showed more clonal expansion and lower generation probabilities than non-associated chains that were equally common. In a later analysis, some 18,000 TCR beta sequences were associated with specific HLA alleles at a false discovery rate of 0.05. The earlier analysis of 587 of the donors excluded approximately 17 rarely observed V segments, including chromosome 9 orphons, because counts were too low. In a later genetic analysis, a missense DCLRE1C variant was associated with V-gene and J-gene trimming of TCR beta chains, and the association was replicated in an independent cohort. Because HLA typing was missing for some donors at each locus, association tests included only the typed subset. While some public TCRs were present in many individuals, most TCR sequences turned up only very rarely across donors. Most CMV-associated TCR beta chains appeared to be HLA-restricted in a later analysis, and the HLA associations seemed to be driven largely by CMV exposure. Because the 87-base-pair reads could not distinguish some IMGT-functional V segments, including TRBV6-2 and TRBV6-3, those segments were excluded. A later analysis found that TCR association rates varied across HLA loci, with DRB1 alleles showing the most associated TCRs and HLA-C alleles the fewest. In this cohort, only TCR beta chains were sequenced, and detectable features were limited by the absence of alpha or paired-chain data. Strong co-occurrence of HLA alleles, especially DR and DQ, made assigning TCR associations to individual alleles difficult. Correlated functional status among segregating V segments might be attributable to linkage disequilibrium, but an unknown experimental factor could not be ruled out. For the cohort, immune exposure information was limited to CMV serostatus. A later analysis reported that several top co-occurrence clusters appeared linked to parvovirus B19, influenza, CMV and Epstein-Barr virus. In an earlier analysis of approximately 590 of the donors, most TCR beta V segments appeared in productive rearrangements about 90% or about 30% of the time, broadly matching IMGT annotations. A further reported finding was that TCR beta sequences accurately predicted the HLA-A and HLA-B alleles for most subjects in the first cohort. The classifier was reported to diagnose cytomegalovirus status with high specificity and sensitivity in both the original and validation cohorts. In vitro tests confirmed that a few of the cytomegalovirus-associated TCR beta chains recognize cytomegalovirus antigens. In the study, around 150 TCR beta chains were listed as associated with cytomegalovirus. Sequencing depth was assumed to be roughly uniform across donors in the presence/absence analyses, though that assumption may not hold. The sequencing pipeline was judged likely to have produced a cluster of highly shared sequence variants as a technical artifact.

The V and J genes are TRBV7-9 and TRBJ2-3; 12 bases in the junction line up with TRBD2. The clonotype was recovered from a man aged 25 to 40 in good health and CMV-seropositive. Sequenced: PBMCs. At the DNA level, the sequence is TGTGCCAGCAGCTTAAAGGGACTAGCGGGCCTCCTCCCGACAGATACGCAGTATTTT. This codes for CASSLKGLAGLLPTDTQYF.